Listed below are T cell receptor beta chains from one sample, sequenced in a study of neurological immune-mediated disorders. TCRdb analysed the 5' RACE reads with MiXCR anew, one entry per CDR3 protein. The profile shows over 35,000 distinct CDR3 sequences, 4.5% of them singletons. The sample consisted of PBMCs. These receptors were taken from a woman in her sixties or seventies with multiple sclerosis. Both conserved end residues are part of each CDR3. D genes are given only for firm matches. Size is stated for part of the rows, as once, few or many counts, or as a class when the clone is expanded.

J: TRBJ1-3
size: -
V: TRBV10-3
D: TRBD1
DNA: TGTGCCATCACTAGGACAGGGGATGGAAACACCATATATTTT
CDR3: CAITRTGDGNTIYF

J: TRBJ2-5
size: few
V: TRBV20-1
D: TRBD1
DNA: TGCAGTTCCGACAGGGGCTGGGGGGAAGAGACCCAGTACTTC
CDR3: CSSDRGWGEETQYF

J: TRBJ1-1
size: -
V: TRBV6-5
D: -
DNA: TGTGCCAGCAGTTCGCACATGAACACTGAAGCTTTCTTT
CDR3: CASSSHMNTEAFF

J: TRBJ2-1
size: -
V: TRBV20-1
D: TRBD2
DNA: TGCAGTGCTCGACTAGCGGGAGAACGGGAGCAGTTCTTC
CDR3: CSARLAGEREQFF

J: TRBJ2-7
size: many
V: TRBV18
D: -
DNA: TGTGCCAGCTCACGTCCCGGGACGGATTCCTACGAGCAGTACTTC
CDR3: CASSRPGTDSYEQYF

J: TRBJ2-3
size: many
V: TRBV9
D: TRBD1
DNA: TGTGCCAGCAGCTTCCGAACGGGACAGGGGACAGATACGCAGTATTTT
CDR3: CASSFRTGQGTDTQYF

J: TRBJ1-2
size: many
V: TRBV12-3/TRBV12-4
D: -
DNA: TGTGCCAGCAGTTTAGATTTCCTGTCTTATGGCTACACCTTC
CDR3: CASSLDFLSYGYTF

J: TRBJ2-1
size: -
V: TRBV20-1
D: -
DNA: TGCAGTGCTAGACCAGGGACCGACAATGAGCAGTTCTTC
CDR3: CSARPGTDNEQFF

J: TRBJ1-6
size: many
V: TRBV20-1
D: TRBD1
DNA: TGCAGTGCTATAGGACAGGGTAATTCACCCCTCCACTTT
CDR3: CSAIGQGNSPLHF

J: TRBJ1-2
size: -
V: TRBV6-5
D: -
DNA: TGTGCCAGCAGGCTTCTCAGCTCCGTCAACTATGGCTACACCTTC
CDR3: CASRLLSSVNYGYTF

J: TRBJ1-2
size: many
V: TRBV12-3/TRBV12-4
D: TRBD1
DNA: TGTGCCAGCAGCCGGGACAGGGGCCCGCACCCCTATGGCTACACCTTC
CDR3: CASSRDRGPHPYGYTF

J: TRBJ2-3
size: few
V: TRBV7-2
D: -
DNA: TGTGCCAGCAGCAAAAGGGTGATTCGGCTCGATCACGCAGATACGCAGTATTTT
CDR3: CASSKRVIRLDHADTQYF

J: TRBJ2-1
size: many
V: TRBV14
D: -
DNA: TGTGCCAGCAGCCAGATCAGGGGTGGCGATGAGCAGTTCTTC
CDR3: CASSQIRGGDEQFF

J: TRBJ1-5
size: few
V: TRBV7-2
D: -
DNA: TGTGCCACCCGTCTGGACGGCAATCAGCCCCAGAATTTT
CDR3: CATRLDGNQPQNF

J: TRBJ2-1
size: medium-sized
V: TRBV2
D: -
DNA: TGTGCCAGCAGTGAAGCCCTATTCCCTCCTGAGCAGTTCTTC
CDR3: CASSEALFPPEQFF

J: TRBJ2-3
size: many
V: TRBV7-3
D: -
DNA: TGTGCCAGCAGCCCCCCTGATACCGATACGCAGTATTTT
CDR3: CASSPPDTDTQYF

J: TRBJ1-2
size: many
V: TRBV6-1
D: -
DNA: TGTGCCAGCAGCGAGAACGAGTGGGATGGCTACACCTTC
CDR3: CASSENEWDGYTF

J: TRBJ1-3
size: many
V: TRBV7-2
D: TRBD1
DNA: TGTGCCAGCAGCTTACACGGACAGGGGGCTGGAAACACCATATATTTT
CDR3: CASSLHGQGAGNTIYF

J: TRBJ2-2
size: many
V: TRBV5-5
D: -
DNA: TGTGCCAGCAGCATGACAGCGAACACCGGGGAGCTGTTTTTT
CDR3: CASSMTANTGELFF

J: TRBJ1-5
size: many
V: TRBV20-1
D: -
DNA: TGCAGTGCTCACCTGGCCGGCGCCTATAGCAATCAGCCCCAGCATTTT
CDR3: CSAHLAGAYSNQPQHF

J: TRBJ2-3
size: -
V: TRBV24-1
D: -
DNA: TGTGCCACCAGTGAGACTCTGAGGGGTCCAGATACGCAGTATTTT
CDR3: CATSETLRGPDTQYF

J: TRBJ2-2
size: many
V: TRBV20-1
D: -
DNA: TGCAGTGCTAGAGAGGTAGAGAACACCGGGGAGCTGTTTTTT
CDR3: CSAREVENTGELFF

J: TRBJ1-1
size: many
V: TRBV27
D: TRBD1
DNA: TGTGCCAGCAGTTACAGGGGACTAGGGTTGAACACTGAAGCTTTCTTT
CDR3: CASSYRGLGLNTEAFF

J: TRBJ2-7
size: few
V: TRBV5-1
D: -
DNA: TGCGCCAGCAGCTTGGCTTCCGGATCCTACGAGCAGTACTTC
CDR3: CASSLASGSYEQYF

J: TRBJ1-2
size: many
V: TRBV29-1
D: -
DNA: TGCAGCGTTGAAAGGGGGGGCTATGGCTACACCTTC
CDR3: CSVERGGYGYTF

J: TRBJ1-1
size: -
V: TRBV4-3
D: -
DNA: TGCGCCAGCAGCCGGAGATGGGAGGGGTACACTGAAGCTTTCTTT
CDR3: CASSRRWEGYTEAFF

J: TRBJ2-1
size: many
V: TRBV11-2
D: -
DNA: TGTGCCAGCAGCCCAGGGGGGGGCTACAATGAGCAGTTCTTC
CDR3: CASSPGGGYNEQFF

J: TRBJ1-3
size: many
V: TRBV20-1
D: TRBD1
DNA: TGCAGTGCTAGAGTCGACAGGGCAACTGGAAACACCATATATTTT
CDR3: CSARVDRATGNTIYF

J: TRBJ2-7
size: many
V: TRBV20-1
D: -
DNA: TGCAGTGCCGAGGGGGGTTCCTCCTACGAGCAGTACTTC
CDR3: CSAEGGSSYEQYF

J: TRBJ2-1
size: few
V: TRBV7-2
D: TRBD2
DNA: TGTGCCAGCAGCGTTAGCGGGGGGCCCTACAATGAGCAGTTCTTC
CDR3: CASSVSGGPYNEQFF

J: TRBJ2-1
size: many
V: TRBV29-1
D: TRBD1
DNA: TGCAGCGTGCCGGGACAGGGCGCCAATGAGCAGTTCTTC
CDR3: CSVPGQGANEQFF

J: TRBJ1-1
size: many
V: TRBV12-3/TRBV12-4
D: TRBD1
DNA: TGTGCCAGCAGTTTGGGACAGGGAGTCACTGAAGCTTTCTTT
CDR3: CASSLGQGVTEAFF

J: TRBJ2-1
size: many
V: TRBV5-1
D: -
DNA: TGCGCCAGCAGCTCCAGGGTTAACAATGAGCAGTTCTTC
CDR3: CASSSRVNNEQFF

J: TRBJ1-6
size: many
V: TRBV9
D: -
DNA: TGTGCCAGCAGCGTAGGGGGAAATTCACCCCTCCACTTT
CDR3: CASSVGGNSPLHF

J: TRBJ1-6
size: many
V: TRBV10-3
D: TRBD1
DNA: TGTGCCATCAGTGATGCCGGACAGGGGATTTCACCCCTCCACTTT
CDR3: CAISDAGQGISPLHF

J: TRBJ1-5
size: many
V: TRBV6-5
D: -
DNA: TGTGCCAGCAGTTACTCGATGGCCCGACCCCAGCATTTT
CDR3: CASSYSMARPQHF

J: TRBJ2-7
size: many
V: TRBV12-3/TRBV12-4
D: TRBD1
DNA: TGTGCCAGCAGCCTGGGGACAGAGAGTTACGAGCAGTACTTC
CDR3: CASSLGTESYEQYF

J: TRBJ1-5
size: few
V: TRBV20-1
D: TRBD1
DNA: TGCAGTGCTAGTCTGACAGGGGGCCAGCCCCAGCATTTT
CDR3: CSASLTGGQPQHF

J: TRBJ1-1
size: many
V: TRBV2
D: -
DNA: TGTGCCAGCAGAGGAGGGACATTGAACACTGAAGCTTTCTTT
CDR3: CASRGGTLNTEAFF

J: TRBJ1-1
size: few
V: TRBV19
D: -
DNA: TGTGCCAGTAGCCTCAGCTCAGGGAACACTGAAGCTTTCTTT
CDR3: CASSLSSGNTEAFF

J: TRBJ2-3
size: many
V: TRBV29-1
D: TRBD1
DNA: TGCAGCGTTGCGGAACAGGGGGCAACAGATACGCAGTATTTT
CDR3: CSVAEQGATDTQYF

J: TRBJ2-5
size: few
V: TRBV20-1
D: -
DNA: TGCAGTGCTAGTCTAGAGACCCAGTACTTC
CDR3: CSASLETQYF

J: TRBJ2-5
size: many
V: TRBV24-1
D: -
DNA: TGTGCCACCAGTGATACCTTGGAGACCCAGTACTTC
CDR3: CATSDTLETQYF

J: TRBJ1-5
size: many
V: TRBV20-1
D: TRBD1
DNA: TGCAGTGCTCTAGACAGGGCTAGCAATCAGCCCCAGCATTTT
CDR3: CSALDRASNQPQHF

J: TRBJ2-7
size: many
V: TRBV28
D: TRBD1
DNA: TGTGCCAGCAAGCGGACAGGGGGTCCCTACGAGCAGTACTTC
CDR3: CASKRTGGPYEQYF